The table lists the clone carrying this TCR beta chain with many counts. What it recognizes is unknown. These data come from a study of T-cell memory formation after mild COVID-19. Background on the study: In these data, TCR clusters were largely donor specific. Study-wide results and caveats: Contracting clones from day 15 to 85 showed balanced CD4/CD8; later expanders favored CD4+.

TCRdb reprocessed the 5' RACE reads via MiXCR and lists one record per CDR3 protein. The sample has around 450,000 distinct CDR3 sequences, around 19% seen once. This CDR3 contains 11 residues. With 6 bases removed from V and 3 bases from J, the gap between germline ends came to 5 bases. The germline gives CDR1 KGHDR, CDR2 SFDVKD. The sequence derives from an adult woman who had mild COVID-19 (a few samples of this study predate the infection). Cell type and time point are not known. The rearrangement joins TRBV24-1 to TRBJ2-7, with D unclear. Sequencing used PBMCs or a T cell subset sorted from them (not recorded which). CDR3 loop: CATSSGYEQYF. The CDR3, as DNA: TGTGCCACCAGTTCTGGCTACGAGCAGTACTTC.